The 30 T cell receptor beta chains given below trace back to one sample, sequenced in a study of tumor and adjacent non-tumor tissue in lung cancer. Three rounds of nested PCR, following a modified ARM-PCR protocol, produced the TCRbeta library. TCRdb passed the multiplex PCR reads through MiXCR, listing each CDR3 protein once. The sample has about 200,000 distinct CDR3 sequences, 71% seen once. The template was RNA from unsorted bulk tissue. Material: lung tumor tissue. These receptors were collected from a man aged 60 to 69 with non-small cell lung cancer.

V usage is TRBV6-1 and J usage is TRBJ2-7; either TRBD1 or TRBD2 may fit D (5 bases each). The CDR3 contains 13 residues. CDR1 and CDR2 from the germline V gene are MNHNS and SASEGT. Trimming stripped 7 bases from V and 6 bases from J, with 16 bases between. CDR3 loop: CASKPPTRGEQYF. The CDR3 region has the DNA TGTGCCAGCAAACCACCCACTAGGGGCGAGCAGTACTTC.

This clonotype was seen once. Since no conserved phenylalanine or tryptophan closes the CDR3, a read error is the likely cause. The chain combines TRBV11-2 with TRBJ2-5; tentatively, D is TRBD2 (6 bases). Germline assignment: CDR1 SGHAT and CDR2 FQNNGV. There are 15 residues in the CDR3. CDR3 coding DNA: TGCGCCAGCAGCCAGCAGAAGTCCACCGGGGAGGCCCAGTACCTC. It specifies CASSQQKSTGEAQYL.

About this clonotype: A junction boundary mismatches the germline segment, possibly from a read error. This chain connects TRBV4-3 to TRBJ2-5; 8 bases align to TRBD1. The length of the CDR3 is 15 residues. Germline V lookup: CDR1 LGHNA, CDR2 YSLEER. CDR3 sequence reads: CASSRRTGPQDTQYF. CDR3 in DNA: TGTGCCAGCAGCCGCCGGACAGGGCCGCAAGATACCCAGTACTTC.

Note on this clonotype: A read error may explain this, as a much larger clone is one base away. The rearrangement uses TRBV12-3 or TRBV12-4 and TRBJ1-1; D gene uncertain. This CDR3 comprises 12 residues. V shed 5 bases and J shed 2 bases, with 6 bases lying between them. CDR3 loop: CASSRANTEAFF. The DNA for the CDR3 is TGTGCCAGCAGTAGGGCCAACACTGAAGCTTTCTTT.

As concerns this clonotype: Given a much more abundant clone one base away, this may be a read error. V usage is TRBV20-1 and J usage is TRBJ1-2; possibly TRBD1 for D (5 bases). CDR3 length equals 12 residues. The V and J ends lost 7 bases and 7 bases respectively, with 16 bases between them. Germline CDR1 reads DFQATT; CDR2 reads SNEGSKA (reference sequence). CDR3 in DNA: TGCAGTGTTAGGGAGGGGAATCGTGGCTACACCTTC. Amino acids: CSVREGNRGYTF.

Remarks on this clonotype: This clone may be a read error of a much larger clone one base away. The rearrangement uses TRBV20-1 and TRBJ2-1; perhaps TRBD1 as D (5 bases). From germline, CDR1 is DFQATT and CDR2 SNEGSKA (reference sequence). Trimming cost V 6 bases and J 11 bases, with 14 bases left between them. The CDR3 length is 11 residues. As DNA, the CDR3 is TGCAGTGCCCAGGGTGCAAATAAGCAGTTCTTC. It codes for CSAQGANKQFF.

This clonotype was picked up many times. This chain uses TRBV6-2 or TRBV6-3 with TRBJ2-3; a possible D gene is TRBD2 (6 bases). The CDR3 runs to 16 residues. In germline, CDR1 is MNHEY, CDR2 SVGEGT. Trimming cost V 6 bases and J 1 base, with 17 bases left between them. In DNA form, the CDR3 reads TGTGCCAGCAGCGAATGGGGACTTCCGCGCACAGATACGCAGTATTTT. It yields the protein CASSEWGLPRTDTQYF.

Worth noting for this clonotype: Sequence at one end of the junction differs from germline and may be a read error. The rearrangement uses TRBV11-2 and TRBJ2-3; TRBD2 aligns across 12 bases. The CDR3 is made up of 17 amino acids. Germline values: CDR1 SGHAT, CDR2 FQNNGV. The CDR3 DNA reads TGTGCCAGCAGCTTACTAAGACTAGCGGGGGAGGCAGATACGCAGTATTTC. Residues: CASSLLRLAGEADTQYF.

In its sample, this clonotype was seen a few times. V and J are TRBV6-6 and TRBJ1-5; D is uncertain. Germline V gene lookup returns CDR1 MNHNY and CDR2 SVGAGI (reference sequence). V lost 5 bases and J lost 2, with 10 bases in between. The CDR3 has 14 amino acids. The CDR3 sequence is CASSPSGRNQPQHF. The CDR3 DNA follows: TGTGCCAGCAGTCCCTCAGGACGCAATCAGCCCCAGCATTTT.

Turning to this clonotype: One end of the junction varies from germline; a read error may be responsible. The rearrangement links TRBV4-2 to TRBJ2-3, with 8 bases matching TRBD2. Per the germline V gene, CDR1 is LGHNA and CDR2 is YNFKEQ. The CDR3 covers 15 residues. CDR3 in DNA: TGTGTCAGCAGCCATCCGGGACTAGGGGAAGATACGCAGTATTTT. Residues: CVSSHPGLGEDTQYF.

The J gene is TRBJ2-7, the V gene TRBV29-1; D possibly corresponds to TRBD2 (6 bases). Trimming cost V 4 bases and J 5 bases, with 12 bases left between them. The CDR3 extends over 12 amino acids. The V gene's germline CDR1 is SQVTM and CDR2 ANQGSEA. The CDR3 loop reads CSVGLVVDEQYF. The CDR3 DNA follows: TGCAGCGTTGGACTAGTCGTCGACGAGCAGTACTTC.

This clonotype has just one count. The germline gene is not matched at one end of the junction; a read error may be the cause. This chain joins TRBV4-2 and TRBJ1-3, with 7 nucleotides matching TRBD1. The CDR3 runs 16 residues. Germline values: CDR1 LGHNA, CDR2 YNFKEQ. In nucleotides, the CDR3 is TGTACCAGCAGCCAAGTCAGCGCAGGGGGAGGAAACACCATATATTTT. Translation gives CTSSQVSAGGGNTIYF.

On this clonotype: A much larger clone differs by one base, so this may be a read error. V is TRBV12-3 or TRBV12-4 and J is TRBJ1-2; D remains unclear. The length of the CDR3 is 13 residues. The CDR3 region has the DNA TGTGCCAGCACCCCAGGACGTTCCTATGACTACACCTTC. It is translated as CASTPGRSYDYTF.

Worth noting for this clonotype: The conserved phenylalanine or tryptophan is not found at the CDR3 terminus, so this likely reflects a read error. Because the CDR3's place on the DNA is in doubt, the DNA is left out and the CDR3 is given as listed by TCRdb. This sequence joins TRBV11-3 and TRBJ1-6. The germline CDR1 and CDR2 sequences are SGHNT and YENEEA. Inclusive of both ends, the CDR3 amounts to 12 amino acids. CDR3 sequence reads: CASSDGYPPFHL.

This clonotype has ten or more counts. The CDR3 reads CASRNVRTGGYGYTF. CDR3 DNA: TGTGCCAGCAGAAACGTTCGGACAGGGGGCTATGGCTACACCTTC. The genes are TRBV11-2 and TRBJ1-2; 10 nucleotides match TRBD1. Germline V gene data show CDR1 as SGHAT and CDR2 as FQNNGV. Trimming cost V 6 bases and J 4 bases; bases outside gene matches: 8. CDR3 length: 15 residues.

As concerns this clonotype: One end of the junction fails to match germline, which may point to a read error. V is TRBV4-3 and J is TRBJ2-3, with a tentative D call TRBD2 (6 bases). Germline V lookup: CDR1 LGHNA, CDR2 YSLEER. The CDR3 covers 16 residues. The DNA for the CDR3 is TGCGCCAGCAACCAAGATAGAGCGGGCATGACAGATACGCAGTATTTT. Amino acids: CASNQDRAGMTDTQYF.

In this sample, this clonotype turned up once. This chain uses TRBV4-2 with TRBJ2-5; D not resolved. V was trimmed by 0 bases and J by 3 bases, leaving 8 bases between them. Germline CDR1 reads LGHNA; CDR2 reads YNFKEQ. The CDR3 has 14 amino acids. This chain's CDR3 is CASSQDAIKETQYF. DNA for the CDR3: TGTGCCAGCAGCCAAGACGCTATCAAAGAGACCCAGTACTTC.

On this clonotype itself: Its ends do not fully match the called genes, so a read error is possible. The CDR3 DNA reads as TGTACCAGCGGCCAAGGGACTAGCTCCTACGAGCAGTACTTC. Translation: CTSGQGTSSYEQYF. The rearrangement links TRBV4-2 to TRBJ2-7; 8 bases agree with TRBD2. CDR1 LGHNA and CDR2 YNFKEQ come from the germline V gene. The CDR3 runs to 14 residues.

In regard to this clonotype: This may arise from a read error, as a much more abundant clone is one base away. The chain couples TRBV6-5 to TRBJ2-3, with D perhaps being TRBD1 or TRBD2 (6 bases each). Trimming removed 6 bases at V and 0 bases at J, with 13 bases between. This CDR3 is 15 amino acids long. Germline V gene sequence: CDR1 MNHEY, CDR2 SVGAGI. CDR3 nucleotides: TGTGCCAGCAGGAGGGGGAGGCCGAGCACAGATACGCAGTATTTT. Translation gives CASRRGRPSTDTQYF.

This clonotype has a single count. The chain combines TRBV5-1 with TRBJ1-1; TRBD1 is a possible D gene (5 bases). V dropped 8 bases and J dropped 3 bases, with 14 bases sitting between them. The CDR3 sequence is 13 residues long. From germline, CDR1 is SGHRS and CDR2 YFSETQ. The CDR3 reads CARGPIGDTEAFF. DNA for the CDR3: TGCGCCAGGGGCCCGATAGGGGACACTGAAGCTTTCTTT.

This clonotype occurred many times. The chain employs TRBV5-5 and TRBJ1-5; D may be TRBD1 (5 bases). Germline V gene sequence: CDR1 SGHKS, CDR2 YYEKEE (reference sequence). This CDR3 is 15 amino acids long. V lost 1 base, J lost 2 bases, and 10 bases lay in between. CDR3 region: CASSLSGTGNQPQHF. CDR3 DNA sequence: TGTGCCAGCAGCTTGAGCGGGACCGGCAATCAGCCCCAGCATTTT.

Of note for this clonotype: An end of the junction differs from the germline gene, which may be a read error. The CDR3 region is CASSSPLRSQVAGANILTF. CDR3 in DNA: TGTGCCAGCAGTTCTCCCCTTAGGAGTCAGGTGGCTGGGGCCAACATCCTGACTTTC. The J gene is TRBJ2-6, the V gene TRBV28, with a possible D match to TRBD1 (5 bases). Germline values: CDR1 MDHEN, CDR2 SYDVKM. This CDR3 comprises 19 residues.

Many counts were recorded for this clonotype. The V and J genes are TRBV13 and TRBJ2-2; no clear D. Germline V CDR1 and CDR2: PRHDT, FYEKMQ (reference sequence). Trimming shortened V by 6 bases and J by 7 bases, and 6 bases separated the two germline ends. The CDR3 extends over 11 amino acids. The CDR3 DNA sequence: TGTGCCAGCAGAAGAGACGGGGAGCTGTTTTTT. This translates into CASRRDGELFF.

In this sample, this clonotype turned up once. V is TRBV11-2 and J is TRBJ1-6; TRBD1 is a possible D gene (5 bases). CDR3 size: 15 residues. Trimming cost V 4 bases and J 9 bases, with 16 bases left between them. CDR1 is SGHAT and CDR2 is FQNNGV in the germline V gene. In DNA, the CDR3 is TGTGCCAGCAGCTCACAGCCTGGGGGTAGTTCACCCCTCCACTTT. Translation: CASSSQPGGSSPLHF.

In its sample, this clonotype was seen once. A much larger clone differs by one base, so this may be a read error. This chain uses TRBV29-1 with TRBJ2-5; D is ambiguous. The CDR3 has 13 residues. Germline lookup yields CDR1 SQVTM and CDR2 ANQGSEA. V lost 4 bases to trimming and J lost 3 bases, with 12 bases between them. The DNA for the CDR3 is TGCAGCGTTGCTTTAGGTATGAAAGAGACCCAGTACTTC. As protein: CSVALGMKETQYF.

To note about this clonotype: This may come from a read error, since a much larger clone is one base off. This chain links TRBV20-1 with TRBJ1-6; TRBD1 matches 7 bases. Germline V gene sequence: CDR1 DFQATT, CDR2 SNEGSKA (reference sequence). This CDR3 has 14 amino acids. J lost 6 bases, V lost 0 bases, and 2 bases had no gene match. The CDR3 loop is CSARDTGVNSPLHF. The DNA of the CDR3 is TGCAGTGCTAGAGACACAGGGGTTAATTCACCCCTCCACTTT.

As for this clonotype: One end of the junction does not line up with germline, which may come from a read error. CDR3 nucleotide sequence: TGCAGTGCTTATTTCTTGGTAGGGATGTCGCGCGAGAAGTACTTC. The encoded protein is CSAYFLVGMSREKYF. J is TRBJ2-7 and V is TRBV20-1, with no clear D. The CDR3 is 15 amino acids. Germline V gene lookup returns CDR1 DFQATT and CDR2 SNEGSKA (reference sequence).

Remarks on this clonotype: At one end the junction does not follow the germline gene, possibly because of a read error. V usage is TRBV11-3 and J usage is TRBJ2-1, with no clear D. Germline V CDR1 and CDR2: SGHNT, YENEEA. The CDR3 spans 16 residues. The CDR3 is CASSLEWSSSYNEQFF. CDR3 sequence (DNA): TGTGCCAGCAGCTTAGAGTGGTCGAGCTCCTACAACGAGCAGTTCTTC. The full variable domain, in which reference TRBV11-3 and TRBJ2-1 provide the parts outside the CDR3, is EAGVVQSPRYKIIEKKQPVAFWCNPISGHNTLYWYLQNLGQGPELLIRYENEEAVDDSQLPKDRFSAERLKGVDSTLKIQPAELGDSAVYLCASSLEWSSSYNEQFFGPGTRLTVL.

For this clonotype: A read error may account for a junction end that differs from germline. The CDR3 reads CVSSPLSSGGNEQFF. CDR3 nucleotide sequence: TGTGTCAGCAGCCCCCTAAGTAGCGGGGGGAATGAGCAATTCTTC. This chain uses TRBV4-2 with TRBJ2-1; 10 bases are a match to TRBD2. Germline loops: CDR1 LGHNA, CDR2 YNFKEQ. There are 15 residues in the CDR3.

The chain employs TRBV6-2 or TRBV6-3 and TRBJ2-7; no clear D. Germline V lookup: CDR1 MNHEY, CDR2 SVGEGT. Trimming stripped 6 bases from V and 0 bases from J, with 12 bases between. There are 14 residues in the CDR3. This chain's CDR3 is CASRKGGNSYEQYF. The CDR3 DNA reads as TGTGCCAGCAGGAAGGGTGGAAACTCCTACGAGCAGTACTTC.